This T cell receptor (beta chain) was sequenced in a study of blood T cell repertoires in COVID-19. The wider study: Collection of acute and convalescent COVID-19 samples took place in the United States, Italy and Spain.

J was trimmed by 2 bases and V by 5 bases; bases with no gene match: 9. The CDR3 consists of 17 residues. The germline CDR1 and CDR2 sequences are SGHTA and FQGNSA. This clone was counted once. Clones were sequenced by immunoSEQ multiplex PCR, and TCRdb holds only the in-frame ones, with some missing. The sample yields around 270,000 clones, around 89% seen once. V and J are TRBV7-2 and TRBJ2-3; TRBD2 matches 11 bases. The receptor comes from a man aged 60 to 75 who had recovered from COVID-19. The source material was peripheral blood. CDR3 amino acids: CASSPRLAGGLTDTQYF. DNA of the CDR3: TGTGCCAGCAGCCCCCGGCTAGCGGGGGGACTCACAGATACGCAGTATTTT.